The 29 T cell receptor beta chains presented below share a single source sample, sequenced in a study of T-cell memory formation after mild COVID-19. One entry per CDR3 protein results from TCRdb running MiXCR on the 5' RACE reads. The sample has about 360,000 distinct CDR3 sequences, 14% seen once. The material sequenced was PBMCs or a T cell subset sorted from them (not recorded which). The receptors come from a man younger than 35 who had mild COVID-19 (a few samples of this study predate the infection). Cell type and time point are not known.

The chain is built from TRBV6-1 and TRBJ2-6; no clear D. The CDR3 totals 14 residues. Per the germline V gene, CDR1 is MNHNS and CDR2 is SASEGT. Trimming stripped 5 bases from V and 0 bases from J, with 5 bases between. As DNA, the CDR3 is TGTGCCAGCAGTATTTACTCTGGGGCCAACGTCCTGACTTTC. Residues: CASSIYSGANVLTF.

The table lists this clonotype with a count of one. The CDR3: CASSPPHGYNEQFF. CDR3 bases: TGTGCCAGCTCACCACCCCACGGCTACAATGAGCAGTTCTTC. V gene TRBV18 combines with J gene TRBJ2-1; no clear D gene. Germline V gene sequence: CDR1 KGHSH, CDR2 LQKENI. Trimming shortened V by 0 bases and J by 3 bases, and 6 bases separated the two germline ends. The CDR3 length is 14 residues.

The gene calls are TRBV5-1 and TRBJ2-1; tentatively, D is TRBD1 (6 bases). The CDR3 sequence is 14 residues long. Trimming took off 3 bases at V and 4 bases at J, with 11 bases between the two ends. The germline V gene has CDR1 SGHRS and CDR2 YFSETQ. CDR3 in DNA: TGCGCCAGCAGCTGGCAGCAGGGGTACAATGAGCAGTTCTTC. It encodes CASSWQQGYNEQFF.

This clonotype was picked up a small number of times. The chain is built from TRBV20-1 and TRBJ2-7; TRBD2 matches at 8 bases. Germline CDR1 reads DFQATT; CDR2 reads SNEGSKA (reference sequence). J gave up 4 bases and V 0 bases, and 2 bases lay outside the gene matches. This CDR3 is built from 13 residues. CDR3 bases: TGCAGTGCTAGAGATCGGGGGGGGTACGAGCAGTACTTC. Its protein is CSARDRGGYEQYF.

The CDR3 DNA reads as TGCGCCAGCAGCCCCCGACTAGCGGGGGAAGTGGAGACCCAGTACTTC. Encoded protein: CASSPRLAGEVETQYF. The rearrangement joins TRBV5-1 to TRBJ2-5, with 12 bases that match TRBD2. Germline CDR1 SGHRS, CDR2 YFSETQ. The ends lost 4 bases at V and 5 bases at J; junction bases unmatched: 9. This CDR3 region has 16 residues.

This clonotype occurred a few times. V and J are TRBV3-1 and TRBJ2-3, with 8 bases aligning to TRBD2. The J segment lost 2 bases and the V segment lost 1 base, leaving 5 bases of the junction unmatched. Germline V lookup: CDR1 LGHDT, CDR2 YNNKEL (reference sequence). The CDR3 is 16 residues long. The CDR3 region is CASSQGLARTTDTQYF. In DNA form, the CDR3 reads TGTGCCAGCAGCCAAGGACTAGCGCGGACCACAGATACGCAGTATTTT.

Here the CDR3 reads CASSYAGLDMAQYF. The CDR3 coding sequence is TGTGCCAGCAGTTATGCGGGACTCGATATGGCCCAGTACTTC. The gene calls are TRBV6-5 and TRBJ2-5; D possibly corresponds to TRBD2 (6 bases). Germline V gene lookup returns CDR1 MNHEY and CDR2 SVGAGI. This CDR3 is built from 14 residues. V was cut by 3 bases and J by 9 bases, with 17 bases left in between.

The gene calls are TRBV6-6 and TRBJ2-1; D uncertain. Germline CDR1 is MNHNY and CDR2 is SVGAGI (reference sequence). CDR3 length: 13 residues. V was cut by 3 bases and J by 4 bases, with 7 bases left in between. This CDR3 reads CASSYFTYNEQFF. The DNA of the CDR3 is TGTGCCAGCAGTTATTTCACTTACAATGAGCAGTTCTTC.

Only a few counts were recorded for this clonotype. V usage is TRBV5-1 and J usage is TRBJ2-5; 7 nucleotides line up with TRBD1. The CDR3 runs to 16 residues. Per the germline V gene, CDR1 is SGHRS and CDR2 is YFSETQ. V dropped 0 bases and J dropped 3; count of bases not matched to a gene: 8. This CDR3 reads CASSLGMTGMKETQYF. For the CDR3, the DNA is TGCGCCAGCAGCTTGGGGATGACAGGGATGAAAGAGACCCAGTACTTC.

The chain recombines TRBV5-5 with TRBJ2-1; a possible D gene is TRBD1 (5 bases). Germline-derived CDR1 and CDR2 are SGHKS and YYEKEE (reference sequence). The V end lost 2 bases, the J end lost 2 bases, and 8 bases lay between the germline ends. This CDR3 is built from 14 residues. The CDR3 DNA reads as TGTGCCAGCAGCTTTGACAGAACCTACAATGAGCAGTTCTTC. Translating gives CASSFDRTYNEQFF.

This clonotype was found a few times. DNA for the CDR3: TGCAGTGTTACAAGACTCCGGGACAGAGGCACTGAAGCTTTCTTT. Amino acids: CSVTRLRDRGTEAFF. V and J are TRBV20-1 and TRBJ1-1, with 7 bases matching TRBD1. Germline V gene data show CDR1 as DFQATT and CDR2 as SNEGSKA (reference sequence). CDR3 length: 15 residues. Losses at the gene ends were 7 bases for V and 4 bases for J; bases not matched to a gene: 15.

This clonotype was observed many times. The V and J genes are TRBV28 and TRBJ2-7, with D hard to call. Between the trimmed V and J ends, which lost 7 bases and 3 bases, there was a span of 7 bases. Germline V gene data show CDR1 as MDHEN and CDR2 as SYDVKM. This CDR3 spans 11 amino acids. CDR3 nucleotide sequence: TGTGCCAGCACCCGAAACTACGAGCAGTACTTC. Amino acid sequence: CASTRNYEQYF.

The J gene is TRBJ2-7, the V gene TRBV5-1, with TRBD1 matching 7 bases. The germline V gene has CDR1 SGHRS and CDR2 YFSETQ. Unmatched junction bases numbered 6, after V lost 4 bases and J lost 2 bases. This CDR3 contains 14 residues. Here the CDR3 DNA reads TGCGCCAGCAGCACCGGGACAGCAACCTACGAGCAGTACTTC. Amino acids: CASSTGTATYEQYF.

The chain combines TRBV2 with TRBJ1-5; 7 nucleotides match TRBD1. Trimming at V came to 5 bases and at J to 0 bases, leaving 4 bases not matched to a gene. The germline V gene encodes CDR1 SNHLY and CDR2 FYNNEI. This CDR3 spans 15 amino acids. CDR3 bases: TGTGCCAGCAGTCGGACAGGCGTTAGCAATCAGCCCCAGCATTTT. Encoded protein: CASSRTGVSNQPQHF.

This clonotype has just a few counts. The rearrangement uses TRBV6-2 or TRBV6-3 and TRBJ2-2, with D maybe TRBD2 (5 bases). This CDR3 is 16 amino acids long. The germline V gene encodes CDR1 MNHEY and CDR2 SVGEGT. V gave up 2 bases and J gave up 4 bases, with 14 bases separating them. As DNA, the CDR3 is TGTGCCAGCAGTTACAGGCTAGCTCGGGGCACCGGGGAGCTGTTTTTT. Its translation: CASSYRLARGTGELFF.

V gene TRBV3-1 combines with J gene TRBJ1-1; TRBD1 might be the D (6 bases). Germline-derived CDR1 and CDR2 are LGHDT and YNNKEL (reference sequence). Trimming pared 1 base from V and 5 bases from J, leaving 14 bases between. This CDR3 is 15 amino acids long. The DNA of the CDR3 is TGTGCCAGCAGCCAAGGGGAAGGGGGGGGGACTGAAGCTTTCTTT. It translates to CASSQGEGGGTEAFF.

The sample holds many counts of this clonotype. V gene TRBV7-6 combines with J gene TRBJ2-3; D gene ambiguous. The CDR3 is 12 residues long. Trimming took 5 bases from V and 6 from J, leaving 9 bases between them. The germline V gene encodes CDR1 SGHVS and CDR2 FNYEAQ. The CDR3 sequence is CASSAYLDTQYF. CDR3 sequence (DNA): TGTGCCAGCAGCGCCTACTTGGATACGCAGTATTTT.

The V and J genes are TRBV7-6 and TRBJ1-6, with D possibly being TRBD1 (6 bases). The CDR3 has 14 amino acids. Germline loops: CDR1 SGHVS, CDR2 FNYEAQ. V was clipped by 6 bases and J by 6 bases, with 12 bases between them. In DNA form, the CDR3 reads TGTGCCAGCAGGTCCCTGGACAGTAATTCACCCCTCCACTTT. Translation: CASRSLDSNSPLHF.

This sequence joins TRBV15 and TRBJ1-1; D gene ambiguous. The CDR3 has 15 amino acids. The V and J ends lost 5 bases and 3 bases respectively, with 16 bases between them. Germline loops: CDR1 LNHNV, CDR2 YYDKDF (reference sequence). The CDR3 bases are TGTGCCACCAGCCCCCGGTCGGTGTTGGACACTGAAGCTTTCTTT. This codes for CATSPRSVLDTEAFF.

J is TRBJ1-1 and V is TRBV5-5; D unclear. The CDR3 totals 12 residues. Germline CDR1 and CDR2: SGHKS and YYEKEE (reference sequence). Trimming removed 4 bases at V and 3 bases at J, with 7 bases between. CDR3 residues: CASSPSYTEAFF. CDR3 nucleotide sequence: TGTGCCAGCAGCCCCAGTTACACTGAAGCTTTCTTT.

In this sample, this clonotype turned up a few times. The chain uses TRBV27 and TRBJ2-1; D is unresolved. This CDR3 is 13 amino acids long. CDR1 and CDR2 from the germline V gene are MNHEY and SMNVEV (reference sequence). The V end lost 4 bases, the J end lost 7 bases, and 11 bases lay between the germline ends. The CDR3 here is CASSYSLRNEQFF. The CDR3 DNA reads as TGTGCCAGCAGTTATAGTTTGAGGAATGAGCAGTTCTTC.

The V and J genes are TRBV20-1 and TRBJ1-2; no definite D call. The germline V gene encodes CDR1 DFQATT and CDR2 SNEGSKA (reference sequence). V lost 1 base, J lost 1 base, and 7 bases lay in between. The CDR3 loop spans 13 amino acids. CDR3 residues: CSARGGNNYGYTF. The CDR3 nucleotides are TGCAGTGCTAGAGGCGGGAATAACTATGGCTACACCTTC.

This clonotype has more than one count but fewer than ten. The rearrangement joins TRBV4-2 to TRBJ2-5; 7 positions match TRBD2. The V gene's germline CDR1 is LGHNA and CDR2 YNFKEQ. This CDR3 comprises 16 residues. V dropped 1 base and J dropped 1; count of bases not matched to a gene: 6. CDR3 in amino acids: CASSQVGGGTQETQYF. CDR3 nucleotide sequence: TGTGCCAGCAGCCAAGTCGGCGGGGGAACCCAAGAGACCCAGTACTTC.

The chain employs TRBV29-1 and TRBJ1-2; 12 positions match TRBD1. Trimming at V came to 4 bases and at J to 6 bases, leaving 6 bases not matched to a gene. The CDR3 is 14 amino acids. CDR1 is SQVTM and CDR2 is ANQGSEA in the germline V gene. Here the CDR3 reads CSVAGTGGANGYTF. CDR3 in DNA: TGCAGCGTTGCGGGGACAGGGGGCGCGAATGGCTACACCTTC.

The chain combines TRBV7-9 with TRBJ2-2; the D gene is possibly TRBD1 (5 bases). CDR1 is SEHNR and CDR2 is FQNEAQ in the germline V gene (reference sequence). This CDR3 has 13 amino acids. V dropped 6 bases and J dropped 10 bases, with 15 bases sitting between them. CDR3 DNA: TGTGCCAGCAGTCAGGACATAACTGAGGAGCTGTTTTTT. Protein sequence: CASSQDITEELFF. Full variable domain (missing parts from reference TRBV7-9 and TRBJ2-2): DTGVSQNPRHKITKRGQNVTFRCDPISEHNRLYWYRQTLGQGPEFLTYFQNEAQLEKSRLLSDRFSAERPKGSFSTLEIQRTEQGDSAMYLCASSQDITEELFFGEGSRLTVL.

This chain connects TRBV10-3 to TRBJ2-1; TRBD1 is a possible D gene (5 bases). The V gene lost 4 bases and the J gene lost 7 bases, with 5 bases spanning the gap. The CDR3 loop spans 11 amino acids. CDR1 ENHRY and CDR2 SYGVKD come from the germline V gene. The CDR3 DNA is TGTGCCATCAGTGCAGGGAATGAGCAGTTCTTC. Translation gives CAISAGNEQFF.

This clonotype has at least ten counts. The chain is built from TRBV19 and TRBJ1-1; no reliable D call. Germline CDR1 is LNHDA and CDR2 is SQIVND (reference sequence). V gave up 6 bases and J gave up 1 base, with 9 bases separating them. The CDR3 is 13 amino acids. CDR3: CASSPGKNTEAFF. The CDR3 DNA follows: TGTGCCAGTAGCCCGGGGAAGAACACTGAAGCTTTCTTT.

The chain is built from TRBV29-1 and TRBJ1-5; a possible D gene is TRBD1 (6 bases). This CDR3 has 13 amino acids. Trimming removed 6 bases from V and 7 bases from J, with 16 bases in between. CDR1 SQVTM and CDR2 ANQGSEA come from the germline V gene. CDR3 DNA sequence: TGCAGCGTAATTCCCGGGGGCGGGCAGCCCCAGCATTTT. Its translation is CSVIPGGGQPQHF.

This clonotype was seen a handful of times. The rearrangement links TRBV7-9 to TRBJ1-4, with 8 bases matching TRBD1. The V segment lost 5 bases and the J segment 4 bases; nucleotides outside the gene matches: 9. The CDR3 sequence is 16 residues long. Germline values: CDR1 SEHNR, CDR2 FQNEAQ (reference sequence). The CDR3 DNA is TGTGCCAGCAGCCCTACAGGGGGTGTGGGTAATGAAAAACTGTTTTTT. The encoded protein is CASSPTGGVGNEKLFF.